Presented here are 20 T cell receptor beta chains from one specimen sequenced in a study of identical twins (TCRdb year 2016). Library preparation was by 5' RACE. Sequencing used an Illumina HiSeq 2000. Through fastp at Q25 and MiXCR, TCRdb rebuilt clones from the public reads, retaining in-frame beta chains. Rows matching on CDR3 protein sequence are summarized as one entry with the most common DNA and genes. The table for this sample lists under 350,000 distinct CDR3 sequences; just under 9.5% of them were counted only once. 5.5% to 9% of the sample rests with the top ten. This sample also belongs to another study, concerning yellow fever vaccine responses in identical twins.

The material sequenced was CD8+ T cells sorted from blood. The receptors were gathered from a woman aged 18-29 years in good health.

The gene calls are TRBV5-6 and TRBJ2-1; the match to TRBD2 covers 7 bases. Germline CDR1 is SGHDT and CDR2 is YYEEEE. This CDR3 contains 16 residues. Unmatched junction bases numbered 9, after V lost 3 bases and J lost 3 bases. In nucleotides, the CDR3 is TGTGCCAGCAGCTCCGGGGAAAGCGGGGTCTACAATGAGCAGTTCTTC. Residues: CASSSGESGVYNEQFF.

This clonotype was detected a few times. The V gene is TRBV15, the J gene TRBJ2-3; maybe TRBD2 (7 bases). Germline V gene lookup returns CDR1 LNHNV and CDR2 YYDKDF (reference sequence). The CDR3 extends over 18 amino acids. V lost 3 bases and J 2 bases, leaving 21 bases between the germline ends. In DNA form, the CDR3 reads TGTGCCACCAGCAGTTCGGGGGCGCGAGGGAGGGACACAGATACGCAGTATTTT. As protein: CATSSSGARGRDTDTQYF.

This clonotype appeared a few times. V is TRBV18 and J is TRBJ2-7, with D hard to call. The CDR3 is made up of 14 amino acids. V shed 2 bases and J shed 0 bases, with 8 bases lying between them. Germline CDR1 reads KGHSH; CDR2 reads LQKENI. The CDR3, as DNA: TGTGCCAGCTCACCAACGACGAACTCCTACGAGCAGTACTTC. Amino acids: CASSPTTNSYEQYF.

Ten or more counts support this clonotype. The chain links TRBV6-4 to TRBJ2-2; D unresolved. The CDR3 totals 15 residues. V lost 3 bases to trimming and J lost 1 base, with 9 bases between them. The germline gives CDR1 MRHNA, CDR2 SNTAGT. CDR3 region: CASSESPENTGELFF. The CDR3 DNA reads TGTGCCAGCAGTGAATCGCCCGAGAACACCGGGGAGCTGTTTTTT.

This clonotype showed up many times. This sequence joins TRBV30 and TRBJ2-2, with a tentative D call TRBD2 (5 bases). This CDR3 contains 16 residues. Deletions cut 4 bases from V and 6 bases from J, with 21 bases between. Germline V lookup: CDR1 GTSNPN, CDR2 SVGIG (reference sequence). CDR3 residues: CAWTPFSGDIAGELFF. The CDR3 nucleotides are TGTGCCTGGACCCCATTCTCCGGGGATATAGCCGGGGAGCTGTTTTTT.

J is TRBJ2-2 and V is TRBV27; a weak D match, TRBD1 (6 bases). V lost 5 bases and J lost 8, with 15 bases in between. The CDR3 spans 14 residues. The germline V gene encodes CDR1 MNHEY and CDR2 SMNVEV (reference sequence). For the CDR3, the DNA is TGTGCCAGCAGTAACAGGGAGCTAGGTGGGGAGCTGTTTTTT. This translates into CASSNRELGGELFF.

This clonotype appeared a few times. The chain has TRBV29-1 and TRBJ1-1; D is unclear. Germline values: CDR1 SQVTM, CDR2 ANQGSEA. Trimming removed 6 bases from V and 4 bases from J, with 12 bases in between. The CDR3 consists of 12 residues. This chain's CDR3 is CSVLPFGTEAFF. In DNA, the CDR3 is TGCAGCGTCCTACCCTTTGGCACTGAAGCTTTCTTT.

This clonotype was detected ten times or more. CDR3 region: CASSLAGGGSTDTQYF. The DNA of the CDR3 is TGTGCCAGCAGCTTAGCCGGCGGGGGGAGCACAGATACGCAGTATTTT. The chain carries TRBV7-6 and TRBJ2-3; 8 nucleotides match TRBD2. Germline trimming cut 0 bases from V and 0 bases from J; bases unmatched to any gene: 2. The length of the CDR3 is 16 residues. CDR1 and CDR2 from the germline V gene are SGHVS and FNYEAQ.

This clonotype showed up just a few times. The rearrangement links TRBV9 to TRBJ1-1; perhaps TRBD1 as D (5 bases). This CDR3 is built from 14 residues. With 0 bases removed from V and 4 bases from J, the gap between germline ends came to 10 bases. Germline V CDR1 and CDR2: SGDLS, YYNGEE. CDR3 sequence: CASSVAGGFTEAFF. The CDR3, as DNA: TGTGCCAGCAGCGTAGCTGGGGGTTTCACTGAAGCTTTCTTT.

Comments on this clonotype: A read error may be the cause here, since a much bigger clone is one base away. The chain uses TRBV7-2 and TRBJ2-7; 7 bases match TRBD1. CDR1 SGHTA and CDR2 FQGNSA come from the germline V gene. V trimming: 3 bases; J trimming: 2 bases; junction bases outside the gene matches: 4. This CDR3 spans 14 amino acids. CDR3: CASSFRGTAYEQYF. The CDR3 nucleotides read TGTGCCAGCAGCTTCAGGGGGACAGCCTACGAGCAGTACTTC.

This clonotype has a count of ten or more. As DNA, the CDR3 is TGTGCCAGCAGCCCCCGGGACAGAAGCTCCTATAATTCACCCCTCCACTTT. This codes for CASSPRDRSSYNSPLHF. The chain employs TRBV11-2 and TRBJ1-6, with TRBD1 identical over 7 bases. There are 17 residues in the CDR3. Germline CDR1 reads SGHAT; CDR2 reads FQNNGV. The V and J ends lost 5 bases and 0 bases, in that order; junction bases with no gene match: 7.

The chain combines TRBV7-9 with TRBJ2-7; D might be TRBD1 (5 bases). In germline, CDR1 is SEHNR, CDR2 FQNEAQ (reference sequence). The ends were cut back, 1 base at V and 5 bases at J, with 12 bases in the middle. The CDR3 contains 14 residues. The CDR3 loop is CASSLETDPHEQYF. CDR3 DNA: TGTGCCAGCAGCTTAGAGACAGACCCCCACGAGCAGTACTTC.

This clonotype was observed at least ten times. The chain combines TRBV11-2 with TRBJ2-3; no clear D. Looked up from germline, CDR1 is SGHAT and CDR2 is FQNNGV. The CDR3 totals 13 residues. Between the trimmed V and J ends, which lost 3 bases and 2 bases, there was a span of 6 bases. The CDR3 sequence is CASSFDFTDTQYF. CDR3 DNA sequence: TGTGCCAGCAGCTTCGACTTCACAGATACGCAGTATTTT.

This clonotype was counted many times. The chain couples TRBV7-9 to TRBJ2-3, with TRBD2 matching over 8 bases. The V and J ends lost 5 bases and 2 bases, in that order; junction bases with no gene match: 6. The CDR3 contains 15 residues. CDR1 is SEHNR, CDR2 FQNEAQ, per germline (reference sequence). In nucleotides, the CDR3 is TGTGCCAGCAGCCCCGGGGGGGTCGACACAGATACGCAGTATTTT. This gives the protein CASSPGGVDTDTQYF. The full variable domain, in which reference TRBV7-9 and TRBJ2-3 provide the parts outside the CDR3, is DTGVSQNPRHKITKRGQNVTFRCDPISEHNRLYWYRQTLGQGPEFLTYFQNEAQLEKSRLLSDRFSAERPKGSFSTLEIQRTEQGDSAMYLCASSPGGVDTDTQYFGPGTRLTVL.

A few counts support this clonotype. The chain employs TRBV10-3 and TRBJ2-1; D might be TRBD2 (6 bases). CDR1 ENHRY and CDR2 SYGVKD come from the germline V gene. CDR3 size: 16 residues. V gave up 2 bases and J gave up 8 bases, with 19 bases separating them. The CDR3: CAISEPFASVGDEQFF. CDR3 sequence (DNA): TGTGCCATCAGTGAGCCCTTCGCTAGCGTGGGGGATGAGCAGTTCTTC.

The chain has TRBV29-1 and TRBJ2-2, with 7 nucleotides matching TRBD2. The CDR3 has 12 amino acids. CDR1 SQVTM and CDR2 ANQGSEA come from the germline V gene. Trimming cost V 7 bases and J 6 bases; bases outside gene matches: 5. CDR3 loop: CSGGREAGELFF. In DNA form, the CDR3 reads TGCAGCGGTGGACGGGAGGCCGGGGAGCTGTTTTTT.

This clonotype was seen many times. The chain recombines TRBV6-2 or TRBV6-3 with TRBJ2-2; D not resolved. This CDR3 contains 14 residues. CDR1 and CDR2 (germline): MNHEY, SVGEGT. The CDR3 bases are TGTGCTACGGATGGACCCTACTATGGCGGGGAGCTGTTTTTT. Amino acids: CATDGPYYGGELFF.

This chain connects TRBV27 to TRBJ2-5; 12 positions agree with TRBD1. The germline CDR1 and CDR2 sequences are MNHEY and SMNVEV (reference sequence). The CDR3 consists of 15 residues. J gave up 4 bases and V 4 bases, and 4 bases lay outside the gene matches. Here the CDR3 DNA reads TGTGCCAGCAGTTGGGGGACAGGGGGCGCAGAGACCCAGTACTTC. This encodes CASSWGTGGAETQYF.

At least ten counts were recorded for this clonotype. The rearrangement uses TRBV12-3 or TRBV12-4 and TRBJ2-7; the match to TRBD2 covers 12 bases. Unmatched junction bases numbered 2, after V lost 4 bases and J lost 7 bases. The CDR3 length is 13 residues. The CDR3 reads CASSSGLAGEQYF. The CDR3 bases are TGTGCCAGCAGTTCGGGACTAGCGGGTGAGCAGTACTTC.

The V and J genes are TRBV27 and TRBJ1-5; D call uncertain. The V gene's germline CDR1 is MNHEY and CDR2 SMNVEV (reference sequence). The V end lost 2 bases, the J end lost 7 bases, and 9 bases lay between the germline ends. The CDR3 length is 13 residues. The DNA for the CDR3 is TGTGCCAGCAGTTTAAATCTAGCACAGCCCCAGCATTTT. Amino acid sequence: CASSLNLAQPQHF.